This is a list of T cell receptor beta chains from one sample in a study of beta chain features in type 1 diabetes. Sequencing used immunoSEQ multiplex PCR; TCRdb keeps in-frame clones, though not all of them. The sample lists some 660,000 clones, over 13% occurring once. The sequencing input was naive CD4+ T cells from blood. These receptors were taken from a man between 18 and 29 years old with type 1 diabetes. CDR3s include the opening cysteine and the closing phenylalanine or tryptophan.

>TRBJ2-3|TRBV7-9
CASSLTGRYTDTQYF
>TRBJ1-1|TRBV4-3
CASSQAAPLNTEAFF
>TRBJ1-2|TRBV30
CAWREQKFNYGYTF
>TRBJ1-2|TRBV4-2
CASSQEVQNYGYTF
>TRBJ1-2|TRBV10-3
CAISETTAYGYTF
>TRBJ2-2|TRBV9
CASSVDRTGELFF
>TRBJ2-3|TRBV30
CAWTLSRTSGTDTQYF
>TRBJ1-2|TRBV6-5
CASSYSSAPLNYGYTF
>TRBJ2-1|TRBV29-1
CSLGDGSHGNEQFF
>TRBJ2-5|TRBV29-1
CSVHGTTIETQYF
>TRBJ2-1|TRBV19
CASSLLAEGDEQFF
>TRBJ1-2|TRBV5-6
CASSLYTGLYGYTF
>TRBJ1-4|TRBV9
CASSPFGQINEKLFF
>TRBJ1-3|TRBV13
CASRDNSLYSGNTIYF
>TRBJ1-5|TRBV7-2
CASSATGGAGYSNQPQHF
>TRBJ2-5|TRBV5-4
CASSRRTGAGETQYF
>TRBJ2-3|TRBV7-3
CASSLALATDTQYF
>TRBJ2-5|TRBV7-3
CASSASLQETQYF
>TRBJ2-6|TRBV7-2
CASSSGQVLSGANVLTF
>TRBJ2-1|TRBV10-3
CAISEGRGGEFF
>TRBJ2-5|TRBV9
CASSPGPGETQYF
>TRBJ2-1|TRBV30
CAWSVWGTSGEQFF
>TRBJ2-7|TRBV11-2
CASSPGTAAVQYF
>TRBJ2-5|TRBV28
CASSPDQETQYF
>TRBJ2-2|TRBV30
CAWRNRDLYTGELFF
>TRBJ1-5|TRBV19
CASSRQGGYQPQHF
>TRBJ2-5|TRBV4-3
CASSQGHLQETQYF
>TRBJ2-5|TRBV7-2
CASTFAGTEQETQYF
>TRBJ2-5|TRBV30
CAWTAGGETQYF
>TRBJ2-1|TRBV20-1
CSASAGNEQFF
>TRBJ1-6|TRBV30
CAWSADRGAWSPLHF
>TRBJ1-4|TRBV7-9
CASSTWDSGNEKLFF
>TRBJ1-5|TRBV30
CAWSVGTGGYVQPQHF
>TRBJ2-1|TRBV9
CASSVAGGVAGTYNEQFF
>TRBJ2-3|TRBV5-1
CASSSPGVDTQYF
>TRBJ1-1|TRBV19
CASSIMRNTEAFF
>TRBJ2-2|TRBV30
CAWSAPDRSGELFF
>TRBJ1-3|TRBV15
CATSRVKNSGNTIYF
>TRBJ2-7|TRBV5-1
CASSRGVSSYEQYF
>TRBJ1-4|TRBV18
CASSPPRGHDEKLFF
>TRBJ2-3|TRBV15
CATSRDAGGLTTDTQYF
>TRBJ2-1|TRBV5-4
CASSAGLAGGPGEQFF
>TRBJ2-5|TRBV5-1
CASKGQETQYF
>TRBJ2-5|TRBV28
CASTMDYVVDF
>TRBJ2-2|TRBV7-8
CASSSGQGAYAGELFF
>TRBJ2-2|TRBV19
CASSIQYFGGTGELFF
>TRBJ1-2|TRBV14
CASSQRNRVGGYTF
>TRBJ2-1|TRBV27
CATQQAEQFF
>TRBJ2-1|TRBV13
CASSPSRGGWDEQFF